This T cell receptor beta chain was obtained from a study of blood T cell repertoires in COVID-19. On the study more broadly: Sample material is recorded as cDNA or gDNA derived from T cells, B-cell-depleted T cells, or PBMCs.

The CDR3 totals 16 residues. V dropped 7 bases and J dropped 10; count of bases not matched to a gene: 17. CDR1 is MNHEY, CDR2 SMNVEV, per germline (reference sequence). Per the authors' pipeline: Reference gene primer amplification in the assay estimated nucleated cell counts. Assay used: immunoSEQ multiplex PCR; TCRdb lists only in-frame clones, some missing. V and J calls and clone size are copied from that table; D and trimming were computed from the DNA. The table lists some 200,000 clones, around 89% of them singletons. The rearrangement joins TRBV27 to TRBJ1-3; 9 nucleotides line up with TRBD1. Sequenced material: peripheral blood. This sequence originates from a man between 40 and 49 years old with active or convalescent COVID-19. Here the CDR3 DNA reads TGTGCCAGCACTACAGGGGGCGCATATCTCGGTAGGACCATATATTTT. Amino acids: CASTTGGAYLGRTIYF.